A selection of T cell receptor beta chains follows, all from one sample in a study of T-cell memory formation after mild COVID-19. TCRdb analysed the 5' RACE reads with MiXCR anew, one entry per CDR3 protein. Of about 410,000 distinct CDR3 sequences in the sample, less than 25% are singletons; the top ten hold around 13%. The sequenced material came from PBMCs or a T cell subset sorted from them (not recorded which). The receptors come from an adult woman who had mild COVID-19 (a few samples of this study predate the infection). Cell type and time point are not known. Both conserved end residues are part of each CDR3. A D gene is named only where the DNA matches it firmly. A clone size is listed for some rows: how often the clone was seen (once, few, many), or a class if it is expanded.

V: TRBV3-1
size: few
D: TRBD2
J: TRBJ2-7
DNA: TGTGCCAGCAGTCCCGCCCCGGGAGGGTGGGAGCAGTACTTC
CDR3: CASSPAPGGWEQYF

V: TRBV3-1
size: once
D: -
J: TRBJ2-1
DNA: TGTGCCAGCAGGGGAGACAGAAACTCCTACAATGAGCAGTTCTTC
CDR3: CASRGDRNSYNEQFF

V: TRBV6-5
size: -
D: TRBD2
J: TRBJ2-3
DNA: TGTGCCAGCAGTTACTCCAGGACTAGCGGGAGCACAGATACGCAGTATTTT
CDR3: CASSYSRTSGSTDTQYF

V: TRBV12-3/TRBV12-4
size: -
D: -
J: TRBJ1-1
DNA: TGTGCCAGCAGTTTATCCCATTTGAACACTGAAGCTTTCTTT
CDR3: CASSLSHLNTEAFF

V: TRBV7-2
size: many
D: -
J: TRBJ1-4
DNA: TGTGCCAGCAGTTATTACAGGGATGAAAAACTGTTTTTT
CDR3: CASSYYRDEKLFF

V: TRBV7-2
size: -
D: -
J: TRBJ2-7
DNA: TGTGCCAGCAGCCAAGGAGGGGGCGGGGCCGAGCAGTACTTC
CDR3: CASSQGGGGAEQYF

V: TRBV14
size: -
D: TRBD2
J: TRBJ2-7
DNA: TGTGCCAGCAGCCTATTACCGGGACTAGCGGGGTACGAGCAGTACTTC
CDR3: CASSLLPGLAGYEQYF

V: TRBV27
size: few
D: TRBD2
J: TRBJ2-5
DNA: TGTGCCAGCAGTCCCTGGACTAGCGGGAGTTCGGAGACCCAGTACTTC
CDR3: CASSPWTSGSSETQYF

V: TRBV24-1
size: -
D: TRBD1
J: TRBJ2-3
DNA: TGTGCCACCGAGGGACAGGTCCTTACAGATACGCAGTATTTT
CDR3: CATEGQVLTDTQYF

V: TRBV29-1
size: few
D: -
J: TRBJ1-2
DNA: TGCAGCGGATTACAGGGTCCTAACTATGGCTACACCTTC
CDR3: CSGLQGPNYGYTF

V: TRBV11-2
size: many
D: -
J: TRBJ2-2
DNA: TGTGCCAGCAGCTTAATCCGGGGAGGCGCCGGGGAGCTGTTTTTT
CDR3: CASSLIRGGAGELFF

V: TRBV19
size: many
D: TRBD2
J: TRBJ2-7
DNA: TGTGCCAGCGCCAGCGGGAGGGCCGGCGAGCAGTACTTC
CDR3: CASASGRAGEQYF

V: TRBV12-3/TRBV12-4
size: -
D: -
J: TRBJ1-1
DNA: TGTGCCAGCAGCCGTGGGCGCGTCCTGAACACTGAAGCTTTCTTT
CDR3: CASSRGRVLNTEAFF

V: TRBV6-5
size: -
D: TRBD2
J: TRBJ2-1
DNA: TGTGCCAGCAGAAGATCCGGGAGGGCTAATGAGCAGTTCTTC
CDR3: CASRRSGRANEQFF

V: TRBV11-2
size: -
D: TRBD2
J: TRBJ2-7
DNA: TGTGCCAGCAGCCCCCGAGCGGGACTAGACTACGAGCAGTACTTC
CDR3: CASSPRAGLDYEQYF

V: TRBV29-1
size: -
D: -
J: TRBJ2-3
DNA: TGCAGCGTTGTTGAGGGGTGGACAGATACGCAGTATTTT
CDR3: CSVVEGWTDTQYF

V: TRBV12-3/TRBV12-4
size: few
D: TRBD1
J: TRBJ1-5
DNA: TGTGCCAGCAGTTCCGGGACAGGGATTCAGCCCCAGCATTTT
CDR3: CASSSGTGIQPQHF

V: TRBV5-1
size: few
D: TRBD1
J: TRBJ1-5
DNA: TGCGCCAGCAGCTTGGGGGACAGGGGTCAGCCCCAGCATTTT
CDR3: CASSLGDRGQPQHF

V: TRBV19
size: -
D: TRBD1
J: TRBJ1-2
DNA: TGTGCCAGTAGTACAAGGCCGGGACAGGGGGCGAACTATGGCTACACCTTC
CDR3: CASSTRPGQGANYGYTF

V: TRBV4-1
size: -
D: -
J: TRBJ2-1
DNA: TGCGCCAGCAGCCAAGGTGAGAGGATGTACAATGAGCAGTTCTTC
CDR3: CASSQGERMYNEQFF

V: TRBV12-3/TRBV12-4
size: many
D: TRBD2
J: TRBJ2-5
DNA: TGTGCCAGCAGTTTGGCTAGCGGGGGGGAGACCCAGTACTTC
CDR3: CASSLASGGETQYF

V: TRBV15
size: few
D: TRBD2
J: TRBJ2-3
DNA: TGTGCCACCAGCAGAGCGTGGGGGGGTACGCAGTATTTT
CDR3: CATSRAWGGTQYF

V: TRBV5-1
size: few
D: TRBD2
J: TRBJ2-5
DNA: TGCGCCAGCAGCCCTGGGGGGCTAGCGGGAGAGACCCAGTACTTC
CDR3: CASSPGGLAGETQYF

V: TRBV29-1
size: -
D: -
J: TRBJ1-3
DNA: TGCAGCGTTGGGAGACGTAACACCATATATTTT
CDR3: CSVGRRNTIYF

V: TRBV27
size: few
D: -
J: TRBJ1-5
DNA: TGTGCCAGCAGTTTATGGGCGGGATCTCGACAGCCCCAGCATTTT
CDR3: CASSLWAGSRQPQHF

V: TRBV10-2
size: many
D: -
J: TRBJ2-2
DNA: TGCGCCAGCAGTGTCGAGACTAGTACCGGGGAGCTGTTTTTT
CDR3: CASSVETSTGELFF

V: TRBV9
size: -
D: -
J: TRBJ1-4
DNA: TGTGCCAGCAGCGTAGAAGCATTTAATGAAAAACTGTTTTTT
CDR3: CASSVEAFNEKLFF

V: TRBV20-1
size: -
D: TRBD1
J: TRBJ1-1
DNA: TGCAGTGCTAGACCCCTAACCGGGACAGGGAACACTGAAGCTTTCTTT
CDR3: CSARPLTGTGNTEAFF

V: TRBV7-2
size: few
D: TRBD1
J: TRBJ2-7
DNA: TGTGCCAGCAGCCCAGGAACCGGGACAGGGACTCGCGAGCAGTACTTC
CDR3: CASSPGTGTGTREQYF